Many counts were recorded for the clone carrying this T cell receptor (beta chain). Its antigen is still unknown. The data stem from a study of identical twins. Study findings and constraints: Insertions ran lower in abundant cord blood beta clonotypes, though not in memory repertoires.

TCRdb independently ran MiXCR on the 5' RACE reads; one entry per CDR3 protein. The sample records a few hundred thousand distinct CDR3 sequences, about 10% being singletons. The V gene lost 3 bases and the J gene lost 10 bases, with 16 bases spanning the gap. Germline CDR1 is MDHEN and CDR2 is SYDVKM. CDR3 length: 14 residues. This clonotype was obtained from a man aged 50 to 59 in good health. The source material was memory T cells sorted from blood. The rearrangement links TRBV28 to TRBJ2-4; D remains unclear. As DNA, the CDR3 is TGTGCCAGCAGTTTCCCGTTTCAAAAGCGTATTCAGTACTTC. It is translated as CASSFPFQKRIQYF.